This T cell receptor beta chain was documented in a study of blood T cell repertoires in COVID-19. Study in general: Material from acute and convalescent COVID-19 was sourced from the United States, Italy and Spain. The analysed material was cDNA or gDNA that came from T cells, B-cell-depleted T cells, or PBMCs.

The CDR3 is 13 residues long. Germline V gives CDR1 SGHAT, CDR2 FQNNGV. Trimming cost V 2 bases and J 10 bases, with 9 bases left between them. Original processing notes: Estimation of nucleated cell counts was performed using reference gene primer amplification. Sequenced by immunoSEQ multiplex PCR; TCRdb stores in-frame clones only, minus some. From that table come the V and J calls and clone size; the DNA was used to work out D and trimming. The table records about 170,000 clones, 80% to 85% of them present only once. The receptor was isolated from a human donor with acute or convalescent COVID-19. The donor label of this sample is uncertain. This chain connects TRBV11-2 to TRBJ1-6, with D tentatively TRBD1 (6 bases). Sequences were obtained from peripheral blood. This CDR3 is CASSLQGRSPLHF. DNA of the CDR3: TGTGCCAGCAGCTTACAGGGGCGATCACCCCTCCACTTT.